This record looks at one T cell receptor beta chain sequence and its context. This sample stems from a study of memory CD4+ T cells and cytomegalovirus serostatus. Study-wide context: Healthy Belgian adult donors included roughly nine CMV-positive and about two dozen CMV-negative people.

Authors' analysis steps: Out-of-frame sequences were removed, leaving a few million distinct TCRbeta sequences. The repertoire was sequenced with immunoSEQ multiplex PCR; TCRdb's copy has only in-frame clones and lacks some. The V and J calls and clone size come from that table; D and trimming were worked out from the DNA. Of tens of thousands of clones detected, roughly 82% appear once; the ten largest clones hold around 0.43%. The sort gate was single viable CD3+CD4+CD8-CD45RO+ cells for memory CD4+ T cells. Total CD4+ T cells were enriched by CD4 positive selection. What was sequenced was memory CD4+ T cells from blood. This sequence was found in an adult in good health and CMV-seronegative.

Here the CDR3 reads CASSLPPGVNTEAFF. CDR3 DNA sequence: TGTGCCAGCAGCTTGCCTCCAGGGGTGAACACTGAAGCTTTCTTT. The rearrangement uses TRBV5-4 and TRBJ1-1; a possible D gene is TRBD1 (6 bases). Germline V gene data show CDR1 as SGHNT and CDR2 as YYREEE (reference sequence). Deletions cut 1 base from V and 0 bases from J, with 10 bases between. This CDR3 comprises 15 residues. The variable domain in full, with the rest retrieved from reference TRBV5-4 and TRBJ1-1, is ETGVTQSPTHLIKTRGQQVTLRCSSQSGHNTVSWYQQALGQGPQFIFQYYREEENGRGNFPPRFSGLQFPNYSSELNVNALELDDSALYLCASSLPPGVNTEAFFGQGTRLTVV.